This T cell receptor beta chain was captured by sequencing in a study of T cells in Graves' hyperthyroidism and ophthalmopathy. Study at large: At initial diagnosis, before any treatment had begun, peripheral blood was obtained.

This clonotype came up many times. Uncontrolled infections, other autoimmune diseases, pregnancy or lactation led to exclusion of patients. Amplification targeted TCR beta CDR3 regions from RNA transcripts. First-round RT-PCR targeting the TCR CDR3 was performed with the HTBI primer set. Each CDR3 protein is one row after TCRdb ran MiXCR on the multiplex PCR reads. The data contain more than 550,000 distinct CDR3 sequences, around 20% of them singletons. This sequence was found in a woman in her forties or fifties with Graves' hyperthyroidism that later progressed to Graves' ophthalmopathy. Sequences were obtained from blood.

The CDR3 DNA sequence: TGCGCCAGCAGTGAGAATTTCCTGGGGACCCAGTACTTC. This translates into CASSENFLGTQYF. The J gene is TRBJ2-5, the V gene TRBV10-1, with D unresolved. CDR3 length: 13 amino acids. CDR1 and CDR2 (germline): WNHNN, SYGVQD (reference sequence). V gave up 2 bases and J gave up 7 bases, with 11 bases separating them.